The rows below give T cell receptor beta chains drawn from one sample of a study of identical twins. One entry per CDR3 protein results from TCRdb running MiXCR on the 5' RACE reads. The data contain fewer than 250,000 distinct CDR3 sequences, around 15% of them singletons. The same specimen was also included in a second study, on T cells expressing NK-cell markers.

Source material: CD8+ T cells sorted from blood. All receptors derive from a woman aged 18-29 years in good health. Both conserved end residues are part of each CDR3. A D gene is named only where the DNA matches it firmly. Size values are once, few and many counts, or a class for expanded clones, and some rows have none.

j_gene	d_gene	v_gene	abundance	CDR3nt	CDR3aa
TRBJ2-7	TRBD1	TRBV6-2/TRBV6-3	.	TGTGCCAGCAGTTACTCGACAGGGGCCTTAGCCTACGAGCAGTACTTC	CASSYSTGALAYEQYF
TRBJ2-3	TRBD2	TRBV2	few	TGTGCCAGCAGTGATTGGGGCGGGGGGAACACAGATACGCAGTATTTT	CASSDWGGGNTDTQYF
TRBJ2-1	.	TRBV15	.	TGTGCCACCAGCAGTTACAGCTCCTACAATGAGCAGTTCTTC	CATSSYSSYNEQFF
TRBJ2-2	TRBD1	TRBV2	.	TGTGCCAGCCTTGGGACAGGGGCCGGGGAGCTGTTTTTT	CASLGTGAGELFF
TRBJ1-1	.	TRBV19	.	TGTGCCAGTAGTATAGAGGGCCGGGGTGAAGCTTTCTTT	CASSIEGRGEAFF
TRBJ1-2	.	TRBV12-3/TRBV12-4	many	TGTGCCAGCAGTTTATGGGACATTGGCTACACCTTC	CASSLWDIGYTF
TRBJ2-7	.	TRBV7-8	few	TGTGCCAGCAGCTCCGGACCCAAGGTCAACGAGCAGTACTTC	CASSSGPKVNEQYF
TRBJ2-7	.	TRBV7-9	.	TGTGCCAGCAGCTTTCTCGAAGGAGGGGTCTACGAGCAGTACTTC	CASSFLEGGVYEQYF
TRBJ1-1	.	TRBV7-9	few	TGTGCCAGCAGCCTCGTGCAGTTCATGAACACTGAAGCTTTCTTT	CASSLVQFMNTEAFF
TRBJ2-2	TRBD2	TRBV27	.	TGTGCCAGCAGTTCGTCTAGCGGGAGCCAGGGGGTGAAGTTTTTT	CASSSSSGSQGVKFF
TRBJ2-1	TRBD2	TRBV7-9	.	TGTGCCAGCAACCCCGGGACTAGGGCCCTCAATGAGCAGTTCTTC	CASNPGTRALNEQFF
TRBJ2-7	TRBD1	TRBV14	.	TGTGCCAGCAGCCAAGAGCCAGGGGGCTCCTACGAGCAGTACTTC	CASSQEPGGSYEQYF
TRBJ2-3	.	TRBV20-1	.	TGCAGTGCTAGAGATCCTGCGCCCACAGATACGCAGTATTTT	CSARDPAPTDTQYF
TRBJ2-1	.	TRBV6-5	.	TGTGCCAGCAGTTACACACAAACGGCGGGACACACGGACAATGAGCAGTTCTTC	CASSYTQTAGHTDNEQFF
TRBJ2-1	.	TRBV9	.	TGTGCCAGCGGCCCCCAGCGGGAGCAGTTCTTC	CASGPQREQFF
TRBJ2-7	.	TRBV12-3/TRBV12-4	.	TGTGCCAGCAGTTTCGGTAGGGGGAAGGACTTC	CASSFGRGKDF
TRBJ2-3	.	TRBV11-2	few	TGTGCCAGCCTCTCGGCAGATACGCAGTATTTT	CASLSADTQYF
TRBJ2-1	TRBD2	TRBV5-1	few	TGCGCCAGCAGCGCCGATAGCGGGAGCTCCTACAATGAGCAGTTCTTC	CASSADSGSSYNEQFF
TRBJ2-7	.	TRBV6-1	few	TGTGCCAGCGGCCCTCGGACGAGGGTCGAGCAGTACTTC	CASGPRTRVEQYF
TRBJ1-6	TRBD1	TRBV4-3	few	TGCGCCAGCAGCCAAGAAGTACGCGACAGGGGTAATTCACCCCTCCACTTT	CASSQEVRDRGNSPLHF
TRBJ2-1	TRBD1	TRBV27	few	TGTGCCAGCAGTTTAACAGGGGACTACAATGAGCAGTTCTTC	CASSLTGDYNEQFF
TRBJ2-3	.	TRBV19	.	TGTGCCAGTAGTATCCTGATCACAGATACGCAGTATTTT	CASSILITDTQYF
TRBJ2-7	.	TRBV7-9	.	TGTGCCAGCAGCCCGCCCGGGTCCGACGAGCAGTACTTC	CASSPPGSDEQYF
TRBJ2-3	.	TRBV9	.	TGTGCCAGCAGCCCCCGGTTACAGGGTGTGGCAGATACGCAGTATTTT	CASSPRLQGVADTQYF
TRBJ1-1	.	TRBV3-1	few	TGTGCCAGCAGCCAAGAGGAGTTGGGGAACACTGAAGCTTTCTTT	CASSQEELGNTEAFF
TRBJ2-3	TRBD2	TRBV12-3/TRBV12-4	.	TGTGCCAGCAGTCTGCTCTCGACTAGCGGCAGCACAGATACGCAGTATTTT	CASSLLSTSGSTDTQYF
TRBJ2-1	.	TRBV29-1	.	TGCAGCGTGGCGGGGTCCTTTAGCTCCTACAATGAGCAGTTCTTC	CSVAGSFSSYNEQFF
TRBJ1-2	.	TRBV20-1	.	TGCAGTGCAGGCCCGGGAGCTAACTATGGCTACACCTTC	CSAGPGANYGYTF
TRBJ1-4	.	TRBV11-2	.	TGTGCCAGCAGCTTAGGCCCAGGGATGAAATCGTTT	CASSLGPGMKSF
TRBJ2-7	TRBD1	TRBV2	.	TGTGCCAGCAGACCCCCTCCGGGACAGCCCTACGAGCAGTACTTC	CASRPPPGQPYEQYF
TRBJ2-7	TRBD1	TRBV27	.	TGTGCCAGCAGTCCTTCGACAGGGGGCAGCGAGCAGTACTTC	CASSPSTGGSEQYF
TRBJ2-3	.	TRBV12-3/TRBV12-4	.	TGTGCCAGCACCTTGATACGGGGAATGGGTACGCAGTATTTT	CASTLIRGMGTQYF
TRBJ1-5	.	TRBV29-1	few	TGCAGCGTTTTTAGGCAGGGCAACCAGCCCCAGCATTTT	CSVFRQGNQPQHF
TRBJ2-7	.	TRBV4-3	few	TGCGCCAGCAGCCCATTGGACGGCTACGAGCAGTACTTC	CASSPLDGYEQYF
TRBJ2-1	TRBD1	TRBV20-1	.	TGCAGTGCTAGCGGACTTAGGACAGGGTTCTACAATGAGCAGTTCTTC	CSASGLRTGFYNEQFF
TRBJ2-1	TRBD2	TRBV4-1	.	TGCGCCAGCAGCCTCGGACTAGCGGGAGGCTGGCAGTTCTTC	CASSLGLAGGWQFF
TRBJ1-2	.	TRBV7-9	.	TGTGCCAGCAGCTGGATCGACAGAAACTATGGCTACACCTTC	CASSWIDRNYGYTF
TRBJ2-7	TRBD1	TRBV28	few	TGTGCCAGCAGTTCGCGGGACAGGACGGAAGAGCAGTACTTC	CASSSRDRTEEQYF
TRBJ2-3	.	TRBV12-3/TRBV12-4	many	TGTGCCAGCAGTTCTGCGGCAGATACGCAGTATTTT	CASSSAADTQYF
TRBJ2-1	TRBD2	TRBV12-3/TRBV12-4	once	TGTGCCAGCAGTTCGCCTATACTAGCGGGAGTAAATGAGCAGTTCTTC	CASSSPILAGVNEQFF